Listed below are T cell receptor beta chains from one sample, sequenced in a study of blood T cell repertoires in COVID-19. Data came from immunoSEQ multiplex PCR; TCRdb stores just in-frame clones and leaves some out. The data hold 150,000 to 200,000 clones, with roughly 85% observed a single time. Sequencing was carried out using peripheral blood. Receptors were obtained from a man aged 55 to 70 with acute or convalescent COVID-19. Both conserved end residues are part of each CDR3. Each record gives: clone size, V gene, D gene, J gene, CDR3 DNA, CDR3 protein. A D gene is named only where the DNA matches it firmly. The size entry is marked missing in some rows and otherwise reads once, few, many or a size class.

>.|TRBV6-2/TRBV6-3|.|TRBJ2-4
TGTGCCAGCAGCCCAGACAGTATCAGGGCCAAAAACATTCAGTACTTC
CASSPDSIRAKNIQYF
>.|TRBV14|.|TRBJ2-2
TGTGCCAGCAGCCAAGTGGCCCGGGGACTCTCCGGGGAGCTGTTTTTT
CASSQVARGLSGELFF
>.|TRBV5-4|.|TRBJ1-6
TGTGCCAGCAGCTTGGAGGCAGGTATTAGTTCACCCCTCCACTTT
CASSLEAGISSPLHF
>.|TRBV7-2|.|TRBJ2-4
TGTGCCAGCAGCCGCGCGCCGGGAAACGCCAAAAACATTCAGTACTTC
CASSRAPGNAKNIQYF
>.|TRBV29-1|TRBD1|TRBJ2-2
TGCAGCGCCCTCGAGGGGGCCACCGGGGAGCTGTTTTTT
CSALEGATGELFF
>.|TRBV28|.|TRBJ1-2
TGTGCCAGCAGACACGGGACAATCGTAGGCTACACCTTC
CASRHGTIVGYTF
>.|TRBV27|TRBD2|TRBJ2-6
TGTGCCAGCAGTTTACGGGGGGCTGGGGCCAACGTCCTGACTTTC
CASSLRGAGANVLTF
>.|TRBV20-1|TRBD1|TRBJ1-1
TGCAGTGCTCAACAGGGGATTGAAGCTTTCTTT
CSAQQGIEAFF
>.|TRBV28|.|TRBJ2-2
TGTGCCAGCAGCCCTCCAGGGATTAGGGTCGGGGAGCTGTTTTTT
CASSPPGIRVGELFF
>.|TRBV27|.|TRBJ1-1
TGTGCCAGCAGTTTATTCGGGAAGAACACTGAAGCTTTCTTT
CASSLFGKNTEAFF
>.|TRBV4-2|.|TRBJ2-7
TGTGCCAGCAGCCAATCAGGCGCCGGGGGCTACGAGCAGTACTTC
CASSQSGAGGYEQYF
>.|TRBV28|TRBD2|TRBJ2-4
TGTGCCAGCAGCTCCGGGAGTAGCGGGACGAACAAAAACATTCAGTACTTC
CASSSGSSGTNKNIQYF
>.|TRBV2|.|TRBJ2-7
TGTGCCAGCAAACAGGTCTCATCCTCCTACGAGCAGTACTTC
CASKQVSSSYEQYF
>.|TRBV28|.|TRBJ2-3
TGTGCCAGCAGTTCTACGACAGATACGCAGTATTTT
CASSSTTDTQYF
>.|TRBV7-3|.|TRBJ2-6
TGTGCCAGCACCCCAGGGGGGAGCTCTGGGGCCAACGTCCTGACTTTC
CASTPGGSSGANVLTF
>.|TRBV28|.|TRBJ1-2
TGTGCCAGCAGTTATAAGGACAGATATGGCTACACCTTC
CASSYKDRYGYTF
>.|TRBV6-6|TRBD1|TRBJ2-1
TGTGCCAGCAGTTACGATGGACAGGGCCTCGGAGAGCAGTTCTTC
CASSYDGQGLGEQFF
>.|TRBV27|TRBD1|TRBJ1-1
TGTGCCAGCATCAACCGCTCGGGCAGGGGGCTGTTACTGGGCGTTACTGAAGCTTTCTTT
CASINRSGRGLLLGVTEAFF
>.|TRBV19|TRBD1|TRBJ1-1
TGTGCCAGTAGTACCTGGACAGGGCGAAACACTGAAGCTTTCTTT
CASSTWTGRNTEAFF
>.|TRBV3-1/TRBV3-2|TRBD2|TRBJ2-2
TGTGCCACCGGACTAGCGGGGAACACCGGGGAGCTGTTTTTT
CATGLAGNTGELFF
>.|TRBV27|TRBD2|TRBJ2-2
TGTGCCAGCAGTTTATCTCGTTGGCGGGAGGGGTACACCGGGGAGCTGTTTTTT
CASSLSRWREGYTGELFF
>.|TRBV6-5|TRBD1|TRBJ1-2
TGTGCCAGCAGAACTCGCGACAGGGTTGCCTTC
CASRTRDRVAF
>.|TRBV18|.|TRBJ1-1
TGTGCCAGCTCACCAAATCTGGAAGCTTTCTTT
CASSPNLEAFF
>.|TRBV5-6|TRBD2|TRBJ2-3
TGTGCCAGCAGACCACTCCTGGGTGGCGGGAGGACAGATACGCAGTATTTT
CASRPLLGGGRTDTQYF
>.|TRBV9|.|TRBJ1-3
TGTGCCAGCAGCGTAAATCAGGGGACAGGAAACACCATATATTTT
CASSVNQGTGNTIYF
>few|TRBV28|.|TRBJ2-7
TGTGCCAGTTCTAGGTTCTCCTACGAGCAGTACTTC
CASSRFSYEQYF
>.|TRBV5-6|TRBD1|TRBJ1-5
TGTGCCAGCAGCTTGACAGGGGCGTTGGACAATCAGCCCCAGCATTTT
CASSLTGALDNQPQHF
>.|TRBV5-1|TRBD2|TRBJ2-3
TGCGCCAGCAGCCCGGGACTAGCGGGAGAATCAGATACGCAGTATTTT
CASSPGLAGESDTQYF
>.|TRBV7-9|TRBD2|TRBJ2-1
TGTGCCAGCAGCCCAGCGGGGGGTCACTCCTACAATGAGCAGTTCTTC
CASSPAGGHSYNEQFF
>.|TRBV4-1|.|TRBJ2-7
TGCGCCAGCAGCCAAGAGGCATCCTACGAGCAGTACTTC
CASSQEASYEQYF
>.|TRBV9|.|TRBJ1-4
TGTGCCAGCAGTTACAGGGTTGGGGATGAAAAACTGTTTTTT
CASSYRVGDEKLFF
>few|TRBV4-3|.|TRBJ1-5
TGCGCCAGCAGCCAAGTTTGGTCGGGAGGGGCAAATCAGCCCCAGCATTTT
CASSQVWSGGANQPQHF
>.|TRBV5-1|.|TRBJ2-2
TGCGCCAGCAGCTGGCAGGGTGGGGACACCGGGGAGCTGTTTTTT
CASSWQGGDTGELFF
>.|TRBV3-1/TRBV3-2|.|TRBJ2-2
TGTGCCAGCAGCCAAGATCCGAGCTCCGGGGAGCTGTTTTTT
CASSQDPSSGELFF
>.|TRBV4-3|TRBD1|TRBJ2-7
TGCGCCAGCAGCCAAGAATTCAGGACAGGGGGGTTTTACGAGCAGTACTTC
CASSQEFRTGGFYEQYF
>.|TRBV10-3|TRBD1|TRBJ2-7
TGTGCCATCTCCCTTGACAGGGATTCCTACGAGCAGTACTTC
CAISLDRDSYEQYF
>.|TRBV19|TRBD1|TRBJ2-1
TGTGCCAGCGACGCCGGGACAGGGTTGTACAATGAGCAGTTCTTC
CASDAGTGLYNEQFF
>few|TRBV19|TRBD2|TRBJ2-1
TGTGCCAGTAGAACTAGCGGTAGCTCCTACAATGAGCAGTTCTTC
CASRTSGSSYNEQFF
>.|TRBV5-1|.|TRBJ2-7
TGCGCCAACCTAACCGGGGCCTACGAGCAGTACTTC
CANLTGAYEQYF
>.|TRBV6-6|.|TRBJ1-1
TGTGCCAGCACTCCCCACAGGGCGAACACTGAAGCTTTCTTT
CASTPHRANTEAFF
>.|TRBV10-3|.|TRBJ1-2
TGTGCCATCACTGGGTCCTTCCCCTATGGCTACACCTTC
CAITGSFPYGYTF
>.|TRBV27|TRBD1|TRBJ2-7
TGTGCCAGCAGTTTATCCGGGACAGGGGTCTCCTACGAGCAGTACTTC
CASSLSGTGVSYEQYF
>once|TRBV5-3|TRBD1|TRBJ1-5
TGTGCCAGAAGCTGGGGTTTCGGGACAGGGGAGGTATTCGGCAATCAGCCCCAGCATTTT
CARSWGFGTGEVFGNQPQHF
>.|TRBV5-1|TRBD1|TRBJ2-7
TGCGCCAGCAGCTTTGACAGGGGGGGTTACGAGCAGTACTTC
CASSFDRGGYEQYF
>few|TRBV29-1|.|TRBJ1-1
TGCAGCGTTGATCGGGGCACTGAAGCTTTCTTT
CSVDRGTEAFF
>.|TRBV6-5|TRBD1|TRBJ2-7
TGTGCCAGCATCCTGACAGGGAGCTCCTACGAGCAGTACTTC
CASILTGSSYEQYF
>.|TRBV28|TRBD1|TRBJ1-1
TGTGCCAGCACTGAAGGACAGGGCACTGAAGCTTTCTTT
CASTEGQGTEAFF
>.|TRBV7-2|TRBD2|TRBJ2-1
TGTGCCAGCAGCTCTCGGTCTAGCGGGAGTCATGAGCAGTTCTTC
CASSSRSSGSHEQFF